This TCR beta chain was identified in a study of T cell responses to AZD1222 COVID-19 vaccine. Clones were read by immunoSEQ multiplex PCR, and TCRdb kept only the in-frame ones, dropping some. The sample yields fewer than 200,000 clones, 85% to 90% seen once. On this clone itself: Its antigen remains unknown.

Overall study findings and caveats: Possibly, clonal diversity was underestimated; donors were largely white British and included more females. Only a handful of AZD1222 recipients, roughly six in all, had baseline seropositivity. Spike-specific TCR breadth and depth grew following two AZD1222 doses. Scientists sampled the repertoires only once the peak T cell response had passed.

Per germline, CDR1 MNHEY and CDR2 SVGAGI. The CDR3 has 14 amino acids. The J segment lost 10 bases and the V segment lost 6 bases, leaving 12 bases of the junction unmatched. This receptor was taken from an adult who received the MenACWY meningococcal vaccine as a control. Sequences were derived from peripheral blood, sampled 28 days after the second dose of the MenACWY control vaccine. The chain couples TRBV6-5 to TRBJ2-1; 7 bases fit TRBD1. This chain's CDR3 is CASSPTHRQGEQFF. The CDR3 bases are TGTGCCAGCAGCCCGACCCACCGACAGGGAGAGCAGTTCTTC.